This TCR beta chain was obtained from a study of blood T cells in healthy people across ages (dated by TCRdb to the mid-2010s). As for the study more broadly: In model experiments, template switching captured about one uniquely barcoded TCR beta cDNA molecule for every two T cells. To track age-related changes in TCR beta repertoire diversity, the study relied on deep sequencing normalized with unique cDNA molecular identifiers. Four age groups were formed from the donors: young (average 16 years), middle-aged (approximately 40), aged (about 62) and long-lived (about 75). To avoid experimental bias, donors of different ages were spread randomly across the sequencing lanes. Two additional independent replicas of 1 million unique cDNA reads from the same blood draw were analyzed for two donors (one aged 18 to 29 and one aged 80 or older).

Systemically healthy Caucasian individuals from Russia, approximately 39 in total and aged about 6 to 100 years, were included as donors. Approximately 9.7 milliliters of peripheral blood were drawn from each donor into EDTA-treated Vacutainer tubes. Ficoll-Paque density-gradient centrifugation was used to isolate PBMCs, with at least 6.5 million per sample. Total RNA, at least 6 micrograms per sample, was extracted from PBMCs with Trizol reagent. For every donor, flow cytometry on a PBMC aliquot measured the percentage of naive CD45RAhigh/CD27high T cells. Relative to germline, V is 5 bases shorter and J is 5 bases shorter, with 11 bases between their ends. There are 13 amino acids in the CDR3, from cysteine to phenylalanine inclusive. Left in the record is the CDR3 DNA by itself, 39 bases read in frame from the first base. Taken from the germline V gene (reference sequence), the CDR1 and CDR2 loops are SEHNR and FQNEAQ.

The investigation overall reported the following: There was a strong correlation between observed TCR beta diversity and the percentage of naive T cells measured by flow cytometry. Estimates of total diversity from one million sequenced T cells were regarded as lower bounds and underestimates. The long-lived group showed more naive CD4+ T cells, fewer expanded clones and increased TCR diversity than the aged group, suggesting age selection. Because the CMV infection status of the donors was unknown, age-related changes in expanded clonotypes may potentially have been confounded. Bulk unsorted PBMC profiling prevented conclusive comparison of naive and antigen-experienced compartments. As age increased, observed TCR beta diversity per million T cells dropped in a roughly linear way, and a significant reduction was already evident by age 40.

The library was prepared using 5' RACE. The run used an Illumina HiSeq 2500. The second PCR ran for about 7 to 11 cycles and used a J-beta primer mix along with a sample-barcoded 5' primer. A unique molecular identifier was introduced onto each TCR beta cDNA molecule by a template-switch 5' adaptor carrying 12 random nucleotides. Each sample yielded at least 2.5 million CDR3-containing paired-end reads. All of the RNA was converted into first-strand cDNA using the Mint cDNA synthesis kit, with a TRBC-specific oligonucleotide serving as the primer. Following uracil-DNA glycosylase treatment, a first 18-cycle PCR with universal primers M1SS and BC2_uni_R was performed on all cDNA. As for the original processing: Each sample was normalized by randomly selecting 1 million high-quality reads, each carrying a distinct molecular identifier. Instead of being binned into consensus sequences, reads with shared molecular identifiers were discarded. MiTCR, with a Q25 quality threshold and the strictest error-elimination algorithm, was used for CDR3 identification, clonotype clustering and error correction. A nonparametric unseen species model with Euler transformation was used to estimate lower-bound total TCR beta diversity. TCRdb trimmed public reads at Q25 via fastp, called clones via MiXCR and kept in-frame beta chains. Rows are unified per CDR3 protein, each entry keeping the most common DNA and genes. The V and J calls reflect TCRdb's pipeline rather than the authors' work. The sample has almost 800,000 distinct CDR3 sequences on record, 58% of them singletons. In total, the top ten clones hold 20% to 25% of the sample.

As for this clonotype: Its antigen target is currently unknown. No base quality information exists; no much larger clone differs at one position.

The rearranged chain carries TRBV7-9 and TRBJ2-3, with an unclear D gene assignment. Sequenced input: blood. This TCR was sampled from a man aged 30 to 39 in good health. The DNA is as follows: TGTGCCAGCAGCACCGCGCAGAGAGATACGCAGTATTTT. This sequence encodes CASSTAQRDTQYF.